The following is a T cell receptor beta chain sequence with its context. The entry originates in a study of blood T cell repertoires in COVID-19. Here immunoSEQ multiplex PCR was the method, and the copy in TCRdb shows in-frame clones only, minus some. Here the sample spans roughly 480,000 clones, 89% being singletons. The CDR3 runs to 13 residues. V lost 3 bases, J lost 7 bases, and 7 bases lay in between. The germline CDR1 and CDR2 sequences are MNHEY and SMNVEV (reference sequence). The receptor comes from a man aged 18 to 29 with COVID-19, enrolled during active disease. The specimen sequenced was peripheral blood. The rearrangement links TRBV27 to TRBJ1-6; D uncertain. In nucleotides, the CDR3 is TGTGCCAGCAGTTTTAGGAGGAATTCACCCCTCCACTTT. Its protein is CASSFRRNSPLHF.